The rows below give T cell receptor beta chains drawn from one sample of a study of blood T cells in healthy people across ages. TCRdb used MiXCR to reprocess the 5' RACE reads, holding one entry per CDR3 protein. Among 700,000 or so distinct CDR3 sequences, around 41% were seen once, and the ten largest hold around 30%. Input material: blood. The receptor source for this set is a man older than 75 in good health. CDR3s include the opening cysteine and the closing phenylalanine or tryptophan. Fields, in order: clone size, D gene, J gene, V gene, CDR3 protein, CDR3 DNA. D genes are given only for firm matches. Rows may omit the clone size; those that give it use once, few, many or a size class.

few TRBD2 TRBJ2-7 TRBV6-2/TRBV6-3 CASTPSGRNYEQYF TGTGCCAGCACTCCTAGCGGGAGGAACTACGAGCAGTACTTC
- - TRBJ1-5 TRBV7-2 CASSRQSNQPQHF TGTGCCAGCAGCCGACAGAGCAATCAGCCCCAGCATTTT
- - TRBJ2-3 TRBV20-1 CSVGPDTQYF TGCAGTGTAGGTCCAGATACGCAGTATTTT
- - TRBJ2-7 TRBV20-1 CSAPPRGGASYEQYF TGCAGTGCCCCCCCCCGCGGCGGAGCCTCCTACGAGCAGTACTTC
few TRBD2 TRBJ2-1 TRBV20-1 CSASSSGGTHEQFF TGCAGTGCTAGTTCTAGCGGGGGGACCCATGAGCAGTTCTTC
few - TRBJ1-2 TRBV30 CAWSPNYGYTF TGTGCCTGGAGCCCCAACTATGGCTACACCTTC
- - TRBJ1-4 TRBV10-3 CAISELEGEKLFF TGTGCCATCAGTGAGTTGGAGGGAGAAAAACTGTTTTTT
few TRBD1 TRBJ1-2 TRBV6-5 CASSLQGVNFGYGYTF TGTGCCAGCAGTCTACAGGGGGTGAACTTCGGCTATGGCTACACCTTC
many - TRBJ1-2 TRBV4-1 CASSQDLGFKDGYTF TGCGCCAGCAGCCAAGATTTAGGGTTTAAGGATGGCTACACCTTC
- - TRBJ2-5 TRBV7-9 CASSQQGQTQYF TGTGCCAGCAGCCAACAGGGTCAGACCCAGTACTTC
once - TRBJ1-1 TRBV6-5 CASSYAQTTTEAFF TGCGCCAGCAGTTACGCGCAGACAACCACTGAAGCTTTCTTT
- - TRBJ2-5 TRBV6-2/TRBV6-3 CASSYVVQETQYF TGTGCCAGCAGTTACGTCGTCCAAGAGACCCAGTACTTC
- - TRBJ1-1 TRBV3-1 CASSQTGEAFF TGTGCCAGCAGCCAAACGGGTGAAGCTTTCTTT
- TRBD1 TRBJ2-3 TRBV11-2 CASSLRLGQKHDTQYF TGTGCCAGCAGCTTAAGGCTGGGACAGAAGCATGATACGCAGTATTTT
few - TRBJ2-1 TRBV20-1 CSAPPGNNEQFF TGCAGTGCCCCCCCGGGGAACAATGAGCAGTTCTTC
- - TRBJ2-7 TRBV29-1 CSVEVSYEQYF TGCAGCGTTGAGGTGTCATACGAGCAGTACTTC
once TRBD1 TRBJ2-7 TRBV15 CATSRDPDRGHEQYF TGTGCCACCAGCAGAGATCCAGACAGGGGCCACGAGCAGTACTTC
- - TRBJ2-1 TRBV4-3 CASSQDLNSLNLGFF TGCGCCAGCAGCCAAGATTTGAATAGCCTAAATTTGGGGTTCTTC
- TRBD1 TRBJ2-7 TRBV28 CASSTGGPSEQYF TGTGCCAGCAGTACAGGGGGGCCCTCCGAGCAGTACTTC
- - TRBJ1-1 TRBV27 CASSPDLMNTEAFF TGTGCCAGCAGTCCCGACCTCATGAACACTGAAGCTTTCTTT
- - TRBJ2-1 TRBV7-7 CASSSARGFEQFF TGTGCTAGCAGTTCCGCTCGGGGGTTCGAGCAGTTCTTC
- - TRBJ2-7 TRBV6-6 CASRAQGKTYEQYF TGTGCCAGCAGAGCTCAGGGGAAAACCTACGAGCAGTACTTC
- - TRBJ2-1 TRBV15 CATSRDPGGSSYNEQFF TGTGCCACCAGCAGAGATCCAGGCGGCAGCTCCTACAATGAGCAGTTCTTC
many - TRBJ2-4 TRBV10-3 CAISEALAKNIQYF TGTGCCATCAGTGAGGCTTTAGCCAAAAACATTCAGTACTTC
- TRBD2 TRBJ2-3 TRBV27 CASSSGLAGFTDTQYF TGTGCCAGCAGTTCGGGACTAGCGGGGTTCACAGATACGCAGTATTTT
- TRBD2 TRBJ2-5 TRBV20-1 CSARSGRAGNNEQYF TGCAGTGCTAGGTCGGGACGAGCGGGAAACAATGAGCAGTACTTC
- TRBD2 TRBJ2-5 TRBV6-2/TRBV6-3 CASSARTGGLGQYF TGTGCCAGCAGTGCCAGGACGGGAGGACTGGGCCAGTACTTC
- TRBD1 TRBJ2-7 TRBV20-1 CSATSSDRGPLEQYF TGCAGTGCTACTAGTAGTGACAGGGGGCCTCTCGAGCAGTACTTC
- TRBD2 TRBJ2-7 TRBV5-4 CASSYGLAGGREQYF TGTGCCAGCAGCTACGGACTAGCGGGAGGGAGGGAGCAGTACTTC
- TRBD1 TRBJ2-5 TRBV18 CASSATSGGETQYF TGTGCCAGCTCAGCCACGTCAGGGGGCGAGACCCAGTACTTC
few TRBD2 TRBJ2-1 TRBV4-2 CASGSSGGVTQYNEQFF TGTGCCAGCGGGAGTAGCGGGGGGGTAACCCAATACAATGAGCAGTTCTTC
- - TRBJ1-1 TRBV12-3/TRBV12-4 CASSLRGTANTEAFF TGTGCCAGCAGTTTGAGGGGTACAGCGAACACTGAAGCTTTCTTT
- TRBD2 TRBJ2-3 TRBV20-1 CSARFGSGTSIDTQYF TGCAGTGCTAGATTCGGGAGTGGGACTAGCATAGATACGCAGTATTTT
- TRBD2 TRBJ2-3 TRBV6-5 CASKRTSRASGDTQYF TGTGCCAGCAAACGGACTAGCAGAGCTTCGGGAGATACGCAGTATTTT
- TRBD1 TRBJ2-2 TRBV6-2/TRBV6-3 CASSRQGAMTGELFF TGTGCCAGCAGCCGACAGGGGGCGATGACCGGGGAGCTGTTTTTT
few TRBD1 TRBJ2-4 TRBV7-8 CASSPNRDRGRRQYF TGTGCCAGCAGCCCCAACCGGGACAGGGGCCGAAGGCAGTACTTC
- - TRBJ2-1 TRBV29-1 CSGRAESSYNEQFF TGCAGCGGACGAGCGGAGAGCTCCTACAATGAGCAGTTCTTC
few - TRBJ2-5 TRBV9 CAEEGAQETQYF TGTGCCGAGGAGGGGGCCCAAGAGACCCAGTACTTC
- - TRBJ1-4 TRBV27 CASRGRGDEKLFF TGTGCCAGTAGGGGACGGGGGGACGAAAAACTGTTTTTT
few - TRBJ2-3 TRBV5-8 CASSLGQQAHNQYF TGTGCCAGCAGCTTGGGACAGCAGGCACACAACCAGTATTTT
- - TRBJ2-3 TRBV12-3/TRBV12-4 CASLPSSSTDTQYF TGTGCCAGCCTCCCCTCCTCTAGCACAGATACGCAGTATTTT
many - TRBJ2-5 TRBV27 CASSLLGKEQYF TGTGCCAGCAGTTTACTGGGGAAGGAGCAGTACTTC
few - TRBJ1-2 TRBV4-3 CASSQDISSGHRVIGGYTF TGCGCCAGCAGCCAAGATATTTCGTCTGGGCACCGGGTTATAGGTGGCTACACCTTC
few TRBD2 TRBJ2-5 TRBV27 CASSRTLGGIGETQYF TGTGCCAGCAGTCGTACGTTGGGAGGGATTGGAGAGACCCAGTACTTC
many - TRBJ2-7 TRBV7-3 CASSLMAASSYEQYF TGTGCCAGCAGCTTAATGGCGGCGAGCTCCTACGAGCAGTACTTC
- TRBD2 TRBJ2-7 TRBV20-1 CSAVTSGSYEQYF TGCAGTGCCGTGACTAGCGGCTCCTACGAGCAGTACTTC
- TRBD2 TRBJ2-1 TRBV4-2 CASSQPFGLAPGREQFF TGTGCCAGCAGCCAACCTTTTGGACTAGCGCCCGGCAGGGAGCAGTTCTTC
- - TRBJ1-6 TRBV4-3 CASSSQGYNSPLHF TGCGCCAGCAGCTCGCAGGGTTATAATTCACCCCTCCACTTT